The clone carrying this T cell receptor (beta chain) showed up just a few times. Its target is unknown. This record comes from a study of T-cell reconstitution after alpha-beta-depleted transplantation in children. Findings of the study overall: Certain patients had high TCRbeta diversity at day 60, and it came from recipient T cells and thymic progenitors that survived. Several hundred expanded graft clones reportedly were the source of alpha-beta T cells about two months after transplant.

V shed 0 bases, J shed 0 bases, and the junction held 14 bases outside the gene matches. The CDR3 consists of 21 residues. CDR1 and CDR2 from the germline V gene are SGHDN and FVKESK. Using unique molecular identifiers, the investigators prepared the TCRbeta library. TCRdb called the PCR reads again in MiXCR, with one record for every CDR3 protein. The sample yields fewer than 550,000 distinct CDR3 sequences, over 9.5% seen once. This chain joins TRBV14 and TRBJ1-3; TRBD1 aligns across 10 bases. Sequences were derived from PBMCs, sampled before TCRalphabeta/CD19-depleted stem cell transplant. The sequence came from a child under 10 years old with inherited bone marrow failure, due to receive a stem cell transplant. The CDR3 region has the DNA TGTGCCAGCAGCCAAGATTGGGCCGCGACAGGGGGCATCTTCTCTGGAAACACCATATATTTT. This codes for CASSQDWAATGGIFSGNTIYF.